A selection of T cell receptor beta chains follows, all from one sample in a study of metastatic and nonmetastatic thyroid tumors. Through MiXCR, TCRdb re-clonotyped the PCR reads. Seen here are 30,000 to 35,000 clones, around a sixth observed once, and the top ten hold over 6%. Sequencing was carried out using blood. The receptors shown here come from a female donor with papillary thyroid cancer or a benign thyroid nodule (not recorded which). Some clones in this sample may be carry-over from other donors' samples. CDR3s include the opening cysteine and the closing phenylalanine or tryptophan. Fields, in order: CDR3 protein, CDR3 DNA, V gene, clone size, D gene, J gene. The D gene is left open where the match is weak. Rows may omit the clone size; those that give it use once, few, many or a size class.

CASSRLGEQIETQYF | TGTGCCAGCAGTAGACTAGGAGAACAAATAGAGACCCAGTACTTC | TRBV6-2/TRBV6-3 | many | . | TRBJ2-5
CSARTGKTEAFF | TGCAGTGCTAGAACAGGGAAGACTGAAGCTTTCTTT | TRBV20-1 | many | . | TRBJ1-1
CASRDSLAKNIQYF | TGTGCCAGTCGGGATTCTCTAGCCAAAAACATTCAGTACTTC | TRBV28 | many | . | TRBJ2-4
CATGTGNTEAFF | TGTGCCACCGGTACAGGGAACACTGAAGCTTTCTTT | TRBV15 | medium-sized | . | TRBJ1-1
CASSLGPSSHEQYF | TGTGCCAGCAGCTTAGGTCCAAGCTCCCACGAGCAGTACTTC | TRBV13 | many | . | TRBJ2-7
CASSTGLAGEQYF | TGTGCCAGCAGCACGGGACTAGCGGGCGAGCAGTACTTC | TRBV7-9 | many | TRBD2 | TRBJ2-7
CASSPGQATDTQYF | TGTGCCAGCAGCCCGGGACAGGCCACAGATACGCAGTATTTT | TRBV5-4 | many | TRBD1 | TRBJ2-3
CASSRLAGDINEQFF | TGTGCCAGCAGCCGTCTAGCGGGGGATATTAATGAGCAGTTCTTC | TRBV7-3 | few | TRBD2 | TRBJ2-1
CAISDSGGSYEQYF | TGTGCCATCAGCGATAGCGGGGGATCCTACGAGCAGTACTTC | TRBV10-3 | . | TRBD2 | TRBJ2-7
CASSTRQGSYTF | TGTGCCAGCAGTACCCGACAGGGAAGCTACACCTTC | TRBV28 | many | TRBD1 | TRBJ1-2
CASTPSSSGANVLTF | TGTGCCAGCACCCCCAGTAGCTCTGGGGCCAACGTCCTGACTTTC | TRBV6-2/TRBV6-3 | few | . | TRBJ2-6
CASSEWGNTDTQYF | TGTGCCAGCAGCGAGTGGGGGAACACAGATACGCAGTATTTT | TRBV9 | many | . | TRBJ2-3
CSARVRLKDTQYF | TGCAGTGCTAGAGTAAGGCTCAAAGATACGCAGTATTTT | TRBV20-1 | many | . | TRBJ2-3